This T cell receptor (beta chain) was sequenced during a study of a mutant IDH1 vaccine in newly diagnosed glioma. The sample's time point: week 5, during vaccination. A 20-mer mutant IDH1 peptide at 300 ug was injected subcutaneously with topical imiquimod. V shed 4 bases and J shed 2 bases, with 19 bases lying between them. This CDR3 contains 17 residues. Germline assignment: CDR1 LGHNA and CDR2 YNFKEQ. On this clone: The antigen is not known.

The assay was immunoSEQ multiplex PCR, and TCRdb's table has in-frame clones only and misses some. Altogether around 50,000 clones are present, about 90% being singletons, with the ten largest covering about 5%. The chain employs TRBV4-2 and TRBJ2-3, with D perhaps TRBD1 or TRBD2 (5 bases each). The specimen was PBMCs, collected from a glioma patient whose treatment included an IDH1 peptide vaccine. The receptor was derived from a woman aged 40 to 50 with glioma. The CDR3, as DNA: TGTGCCAGCAGCCCCCTCCTTACGGGGCCCCCCACAGATACGCAGTATTTT. It translates to CASSPLLTGPPTDTQYF.